Listed below are T cell receptor beta chains from one sample, sequenced in a study of Ad26.COV2.S vaccination and SARS-CoV-2 variants. Clones were read by immunoSEQ multiplex PCR, and TCRdb kept only the in-frame ones, dropping some. In the table there are 300,000 to 350,000 clones, 70% to 90% of which are singletons. This specimen was peripheral blood, taken in a trial of Ad26.COV2.S vaccine versus placebo. These receptors all come from a person between 18 and 65 years old who received the Ad26.COV2.S COVID-19 vaccine or a placebo. Both conserved end residues are part of each CDR3. D genes are given only for firm matches. Clone size, where shown, is once, few, many, or a class for clones that have expanded.

CDR3 protein: CASSYAVRLANEKLFF
CDR3 DNA: TGTGCCAGCAGTTACGCAGTCCGGTTAGCTAATGAAAAACTGTTTTTT
clone size: .
J gene: TRBJ1-4
D gene: .
V gene: TRBV6-5

CDR3 protein: CASSPGGRTEAFF
CDR3 DNA: TGTGCCAGCAGTCCTGGGGGACGCACTGAAGCTTTCTTT
clone size: once
J gene: TRBJ1-1
D gene: .
V gene: TRBV6-5

CDR3 protein: CASSRVNTEAFF
CDR3 DNA: TGTGCCAGCAGCCGGGTAAACACTGAAGCTTTCTTT
clone size: .
J gene: TRBJ1-1
D gene: .
V gene: TRBV3-1/TRBV3-2

CDR3 protein: CASSLGPRGPGHTEAFF
CDR3 DNA: TGTGCCAGCAGCTTAGGACCCAGGGGGCCCGGGCACACTGAAGCTTTCTTT
clone size: .
J gene: TRBJ1-1
D gene: TRBD1
V gene: TRBV7-6

CDR3 protein: CASSFLGTQYF
CDR3 DNA: TGTGCCAGCAGCTTTCTTGGGACCCAGTACTTC
clone size: .
J gene: TRBJ2-5
D gene: .
V gene: TRBV11-2

CDR3 protein: CASSRTGGGSEQYF
CDR3 DNA: TGCGCCAGCAGCAGGACAGGGGGCGGTTCCGAGCAGTACTTC
clone size: .
J gene: TRBJ2-7
D gene: TRBD1
V gene: TRBV5-1

CDR3 protein: CAWSPTGRGSYNEQFF
CDR3 DNA: TGTGCCTGGAGTCCGACGGGGCGGGGCTCCTACAATGAGCAGTTCTTC
clone size: .
J gene: TRBJ2-1
D gene: .
V gene: TRBV30

CDR3 protein: CASSSLTGVAEAFF
CDR3 DNA: TGTGCCAGCAGCTCCCTTACAGGAGTTGCTGAAGCTTTCTTT
clone size: .
J gene: TRBJ1-1
D gene: .
V gene: TRBV9

CDR3 protein: CASSLKRVSYNEQFF
CDR3 DNA: TGCGCCAGCAGCTTGAAGCGGGTCTCCTACAATGAGCAGTTCTTC
clone size: .
J gene: TRBJ2-1
D gene: .
V gene: TRBV5-1

CDR3 protein: CASSPPSGTENTGELFF
CDR3 DNA: TGTGCCAGCAGCCCTCCATCCGGGACGGAGAACACCGGGGAGCTGTTTTTT
clone size: .
J gene: TRBJ2-2
D gene: .
V gene: TRBV7-6

CDR3 protein: CASSLTLPLGTDTQYF
CDR3 DNA: TGCGCCAGCAGCCTTACGTTGCCCCTCGGCACAGATACGCAGTATTTT
clone size: .
J gene: TRBJ2-3
D gene: .
V gene: TRBV4-1

CDR3 protein: CASTKLGTDTQYF
CDR3 DNA: TGTGCCAGCACGAAACTGGGCACAGATACGCAGTATTTT
clone size: .
J gene: TRBJ2-3
D gene: .
V gene: TRBV6-5

CDR3 protein: CASIRSGQSPLHF
CDR3 DNA: TGTGCCAGCATCCGCAGCGGTCAGTCACCCCTCCACTTT
clone size: .
J gene: TRBJ1-6
D gene: .
V gene: TRBV28

CDR3 protein: CASSDLLSNYGYTF
CDR3 DNA: TGTGCCAGCAGTGACCTTTTATCGAACTATGGCTACACCTTC
clone size: .
J gene: TRBJ1-2
D gene: .
V gene: TRBV2

CDR3 protein: CASSFGPGHEQFF
CDR3 DNA: TGTGCCAGCAGCTTCGGCCCCGGCCATGAGCAGTTCTTC
clone size: once
J gene: TRBJ2-1
D gene: .
V gene: TRBV11-3

CDR3 protein: CASRSGQGDEQFF
CDR3 DNA: TGTGCCAGTAGATCCGGACAGGGGGATGAGCAGTTCTTC
clone size: .
J gene: TRBJ2-1
D gene: TRBD1
V gene: TRBV19

CDR3 protein: CASSLRGVETQYF
CDR3 DNA: TGCGCCAGCAGCTTGAGAGGGGTAGAGACCCAGTACTTC
clone size: .
J gene: TRBJ2-5
D gene: .
V gene: TRBV5-1

CDR3 protein: CASSQSAGYEKLFF
CDR3 DNA: TGTGCCAGCAGCCAGTCTGCAGGTTATGAAAAACTGTTTTTT
clone size: .
J gene: TRBJ1-4
D gene: .
V gene: TRBV3-1/TRBV3-2

CDR3 protein: CASSLNFGNTIYF
CDR3 DNA: TGTGCCAGCAGTCTTAACTTTGGAAACACCATATATTTT
clone size: few
J gene: TRBJ1-3
D gene: .
V gene: TRBV27

CDR3 protein: CASSYAGGGPGYTF
CDR3 DNA: TGTGCCAGCAGTTACGCCGGCGGGGGCCCTGGCTACACCTTC
clone size: .
J gene: TRBJ1-2
D gene: .
V gene: TRBV6-5

CDR3 protein: CASSNFGTIVTEAFF
CDR3 DNA: TGTGCCAGCAGCAACTTTGGGACCATTGTCACTGAAGCTTTCTTT
clone size: .
J gene: TRBJ1-1
D gene: .
V gene: TRBV6-2/TRBV6-3

CDR3 protein: CASSEGSYGYTF
CDR3 DNA: TGTGCCAGCAGTGAAGGGAGCTATGGCTACACCTTC
clone size: .
J gene: TRBJ1-2
D gene: .
V gene: TRBV6-1

CDR3 protein: CASSRRGETQYF
CDR3 DNA: TGTGCCAGCAGTAGAAGGGGGGAGACCCAGTACTTC
clone size: .
J gene: TRBJ2-5
D gene: .
V gene: TRBV2

CDR3 protein: CASSYSRGAKDTQYF
CDR3 DNA: TGTGCCAGCAGTTACTCCCGGGGGGCTAAAGATACGCAGTATTTT
clone size: .
J gene: TRBJ2-3
D gene: .
V gene: TRBV6-2/TRBV6-3

CDR3 protein: CASSPNLGQNFNQPQHF
CDR3 DNA: TGTGCCAGCAGTCCAAACCTCGGGCAGAACTTCAATCAGCCCCAGCATTTT
clone size: .
J gene: TRBJ1-5
D gene: .
V gene: TRBV6-2/TRBV6-3

CDR3 protein: CAWSVAVDYGYTF
CDR3 DNA: TGTGCCTGGAGTGTAGCTGTTGACTATGGCTACACCTTC
clone size: .
J gene: TRBJ1-2
D gene: .
V gene: TRBV30

CDR3 protein: CASKISGAPPAYEQYF
CDR3 DNA: TGTGCCAGTAAAATTAGCGGGGCGCCCCCGGCCTACGAGCAGTACTTC
clone size: .
J gene: TRBJ2-7
D gene: TRBD2
V gene: TRBV7-8

CDR3 protein: CATSKGGGFAEAFF
CDR3 DNA: TGTGCCACCTCAAAGGGAGGGGGTTTCGCTGAAGCTTTCTTT
clone size: .
J gene: TRBJ1-1
D gene: .
V gene: TRBV6-5

CDR3 protein: CASSDRLGYEQYF
CDR3 DNA: TGTGCCAGCAGCGACAGGCTTGGGTATGAGCAGTACTTC
clone size: .
J gene: TRBJ2-7
D gene: .
V gene: TRBV11-2

CDR3 protein: CASSEGEAFF
CDR3 DNA: TGTGCCAGCTCGGAGGGCGAAGCTTTCTTT
clone size: .
J gene: TRBJ1-1
D gene: .
V gene: TRBV2

CDR3 protein: CATSPPGGGNQPQHF
CDR3 DNA: TGTGCCACCTCGCCCCCAGGGGGCGGCAATCAGCCCCAGCATTTT
clone size: few
J gene: TRBJ1-5
D gene: TRBD1
V gene: TRBV6-5

CDR3 protein: CSASSLAGGQNTGELFF
CDR3 DNA: TGCAGTGCTAGTTCCCTAGCGGGGGGGCAGAACACCGGGGAGCTGTTTTTT
clone size: .
J gene: TRBJ2-2
D gene: TRBD2
V gene: TRBV20-1

CDR3 protein: CASIRPGSSYGYTF
CDR3 DNA: TGTGCCAGCATTCGGCCCGGTTCCAGCTATGGCTACACCTTC
clone size: .
J gene: TRBJ1-2
D gene: .
V gene: TRBV25-1

CDR3 protein: CASSGTFYEKLFF
CDR3 DNA: TGTGCCAGCAGCGGGACCTTTTATGAAAAACTGTTTTTT
clone size: .
J gene: TRBJ1-4
D gene: .
V gene: TRBV12-3/TRBV12-4

CDR3 protein: CASSSRGAAYSYNSPLHF
CDR3 DNA: TGTGCCAGCAGTTCTAGGGGGGCAGCGTACTCCTATAATTCACCCCTCCACTTT
clone size: .
J gene: TRBJ1-6
D gene: .
V gene: TRBV7-2

CDR3 protein: CASAMWDRGNNEQFF
CDR3 DNA: TGTGCCAGCGCCATGTGGGACAGGGGAAACAATGAGCAGTTCTTC
clone size: .
J gene: TRBJ2-1
D gene: TRBD1
V gene: TRBV6-4

CDR3 protein: CASSLGQSYGYTF
CDR3 DNA: TGTGCCAGCAGTTTGGGACAGAGCTATGGCTACACCTTC
clone size: .
J gene: TRBJ1-2
D gene: TRBD1
V gene: TRBV12-3/TRBV12-4

CDR3 protein: CACWFWVGLSYGYTF
CDR3 DNA: TGTGCCTGTTGGTTTTGGGTGGGCCTATCCTATGGCTACACCTTC
clone size: .
J gene: TRBJ1-2
D gene: .
V gene: TRBV30

CDR3 protein: CASSLVLAGGLYNEQFF
CDR3 DNA: TGTGCCAGCAGCTTAGTGCTAGCGGGGGGGCTCTACAATGAGCAGTTCTTC
clone size: .
J gene: TRBJ2-1
D gene: TRBD2
V gene: TRBV7-6

CDR3 protein: CASSQTGTGVIDYGYTF
CDR3 DNA: TGTGCCAGCAGCCAAACCGGGACAGGGGTAATCGACTATGGCTACACCTTC
clone size: .
J gene: TRBJ1-2
D gene: TRBD1
V gene: TRBV7-9